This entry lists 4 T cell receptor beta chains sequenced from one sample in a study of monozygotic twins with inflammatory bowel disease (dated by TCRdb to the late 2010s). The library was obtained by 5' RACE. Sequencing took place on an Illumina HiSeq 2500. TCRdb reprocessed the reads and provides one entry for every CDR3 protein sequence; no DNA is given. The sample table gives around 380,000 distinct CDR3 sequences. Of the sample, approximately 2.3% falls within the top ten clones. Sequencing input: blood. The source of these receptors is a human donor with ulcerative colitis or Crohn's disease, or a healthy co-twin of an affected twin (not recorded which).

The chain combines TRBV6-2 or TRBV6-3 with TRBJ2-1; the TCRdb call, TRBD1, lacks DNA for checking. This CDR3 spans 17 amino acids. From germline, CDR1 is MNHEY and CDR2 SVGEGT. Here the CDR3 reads CASTRSQGQALYNEQFF.

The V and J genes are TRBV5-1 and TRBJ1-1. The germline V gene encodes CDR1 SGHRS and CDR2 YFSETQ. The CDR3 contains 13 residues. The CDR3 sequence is CASSLAFGSEAFF.

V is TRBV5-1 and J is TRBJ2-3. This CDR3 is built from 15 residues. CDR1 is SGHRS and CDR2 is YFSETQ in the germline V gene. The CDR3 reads CASSWGSRDTDTQYF.

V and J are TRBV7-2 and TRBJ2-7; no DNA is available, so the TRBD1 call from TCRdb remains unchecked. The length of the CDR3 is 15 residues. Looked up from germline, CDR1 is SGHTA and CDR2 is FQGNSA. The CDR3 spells CASSLHRGRDYEQYF.